The 8 T cell receptor beta chains given below trace back to one sample, sequenced in a study of T cell repertoires in cytomegalovirus infection. Via MiXCR, TCRdb re-called the reads, giving one row per CDR3 protein. Of roughly 230,000 distinct CDR3 sequences in the sample, roughly 23% were seen once. The specimen was CD8+ T cells from PBMCs. The receptors were gathered from a human donor in good health (CMV status not recorded). Some clones in this sample may be carry-over from other donors' samples.

This clonotype has at least ten counts. The chain couples TRBV7-2 to TRBJ2-1, with 7 positions matching TRBD2. The V and J ends lost 3 bases and 10 bases, in that order; junction bases with no gene match: 6. This CDR3 is 13 amino acids long. Germline V CDR1 and CDR2: SGHTA, FQGNSA. The CDR3 loop reads CASSFGGGGEQFF. The CDR3 region has the DNA TGTGCCAGCAGCTTCGGCGGGGGAGGGGAGCAGTTCTTC.

V and J are TRBV12-3 or TRBV12-4 and TRBJ1-4; D perhaps matches TRBD1 (5 bases). V lost 5 bases to trimming and J lost 0 bases, with 10 bases between them. CDR3 length: 15 amino acids. In nucleotides, the CDR3 is TGTGCCAGCAGTCCGGGGCAGCCAACTAATGAAAAACTGTTTTTT. This gives the protein CASSPGQPTNEKLFF.

This chain joins TRBV7-3 and TRBJ2-1; D call uncertain. The germline V gene has CDR1 SGHTA and CDR2 FQGTGA. The CDR3 contains 11 residues. The V gene lost 4 bases and the J gene lost 9 bases, with 7 bases spanning the gap. The CDR3 protein is CASSSATEQFF. CDR3 bases: TGTGCCAGCAGCTCGGCGACTGAGCAGTTCTTC.

The V and J genes are TRBV15 and TRBJ2-5; D is perhaps TRBD1 (5 bases). Germline V gene lookup returns CDR1 LNHNV and CDR2 YYDKDF (reference sequence). The CDR3 has 14 amino acids. V shed 1 base and J shed 1 base, with 7 bases lying between them. The DNA for the CDR3 is TGTGCCACCAGCAGAGTAAGGGGCCAAGAGACCCAGTACTTC. Encoded protein: CATSRVRGQETQYF.

The chain couples TRBV7-6 to TRBJ2-5; 8 positions match TRBD2. V dropped 6 bases and J dropped 0; count of bases not matched to a gene: 6. The CDR3 has 15 residues. The germline CDR1 and CDR2 sequences are SGHVS and FNYEAQ. The DNA for the CDR3 is TGTGCCAGCAGTTCAGCGGGGGAGTACCAAGAGACCCAGTACTTC. Translated, it gives CASSSAGEYQETQYF.

V and J are TRBV12-3 or TRBV12-4 and TRBJ2-3; 10 bases agree with TRBD2. J was trimmed by 6 bases and V by 4 bases; bases with no gene match: 4. The CDR3 is 14 amino acids. The CDR3 region is CASSWTSGEDTQYF. The CDR3 nucleotides are TGTGCCAGCAGTTGGACTAGCGGTGAGGATACGCAGTATTTT.

This clonotype has only a few counts. V usage is TRBV27 and J usage is TRBJ1-1; no clear D. With 6 bases removed from V and 7 bases from J, the gap between germline ends came to 12 bases. The germline V gene encodes CDR1 MNHEY and CDR2 SMNVEV (reference sequence). There are 12 residues in the CDR3. The CDR3 is CASSSSGSEAFF. The CDR3 DNA reads as TGTGCCAGCAGCTCTTCTGGAAGTGAAGCTTTCTTT.

This clonotype has a handful of counts. V and J are TRBV19 and TRBJ2-1, with no clear D. CDR1 and CDR2 from the germline V gene are LNHDA and SQIVND (reference sequence). The CDR3 has 16 amino acids. Trimming took 5 bases from V and 3 from J, leaving 17 bases between them. The CDR3 region has the DNA TGTGCCAGTAGTGCCCACGGCAGTACCAGCTACAATGAGCAGTTCTTC. It specifies CASSAHGSTSYNEQFF.